This TCR beta chain was obtained from a study of PD-L1 blockade in urothelial cancer. Across the study: Blood was analyzed 3 weeks (second dose) and 6 weeks after treatment start. Reported median T cell count for blood samples was around 150,000.

Time point meaning: peripheral blood 6 weeks after treatment start. Pretreatment and on-treatment samples were taken, numbering 1 to 8 per patient. Germline-derived CDR1 and CDR2 are MNHNY and SVGAGI (reference sequence). Trimming cost V 0 bases and J 1 base; bases outside gene matches: 5. The CDR3 length is 16 residues. Study findings and constraints: Those with durable benefit had larger increases in tumor-associated blood clones at 3 weeks.

To note about this clone: Its antigen remains unknown.

Clones were sequenced by immunoSEQ multiplex PCR, and TCRdb holds only the in-frame ones, with some missing. The table has 50,000 to 60,000 clones, around 89% seen once. The V gene is TRBV6-6, the J gene TRBJ1-1, with 7 bases fitting TRBD1. This receptor was identified in a man between 60 and 75 years old with urothelial cancer. The material was PBMCs, obtained around atezolizumab (anti-PD-L1) treatment. Written as DNA, the CDR3 is TGTGCCAGCAGTTACTCGAGAGGACAGGAGAACACTGAAGCTTTCTTT. Its translation is CASSYSRGQENTEAFF.